One and the same sample provided the 17 T cell receptor beta chains below, sequenced in a study of T cells in pancreatic ductal adenocarcinoma. Assay used: immunoSEQ multiplex PCR; TCRdb lists only in-frame clones, some missing. This sample has more than 85,000 clones; 90% to 95% occur once, and the top ten carry approximately 3.1%. The selected patients with pancreatic ductal adenocarcinoma had surgery but no neoadjuvant therapy. Source material: PBMCs. All receptors come from a human donor with pancreatic ductal adenocarcinoma.

The chain carries TRBV27 and TRBJ2-5; tentative D call: TRBD2 (6 bases). V was clipped by 6 bases and J by 4 bases, with 12 bases between them. This CDR3 contains 13 residues. The germline V gene encodes CDR1 MNHEY and CDR2 SMNVEV (reference sequence). The CDR3 sequence: CASRRRAAETQYF. CDR3 sequence (DNA): TGTGCCAGCAGGAGGAGGGCTGCAGAGACCCAGTACTTC.

The V call is TRBV29-1, the J call TRBJ1-2, with 8 bases matching TRBD1. Germline V CDR1 and CDR2: SQVTM, ANQGSEA. This CDR3 has 15 residues. The junction had 6 bases not matched to a gene; V was cut back by 3 bases and J by 0 bases. CDR3 coding DNA: TGCAGCGTTGATGGCGACAGGGGAACTAACTATGGCTACACCTTC. Translated: CSVDGDRGTNYGYTF.

The chain employs TRBV4-1 and TRBJ2-1; 9 bases agree with TRBD2. Germline lookup yields CDR1 MGHRA and CDR2 YSYEKL. The trim removed 4 bases at V and 5 bases at J, leaving 12 bases unmatched. The CDR3 has 17 residues. For the CDR3, the DNA is TGCGCCAGCAGCCCCCGAGCTAGCGGGGCCGAAGACAATGAGCAGTTCTTC. Translation: CASSPRASGAEDNEQFF.

V is TRBV9 and J is TRBJ1-5, with TRBD1 matching over 7 bases. Germline values: CDR1 SGDLS, CDR2 YYNGEE. V gave up 3 bases and J gave up 9 bases; unmatched junction bases: 9. The CDR3 loop spans 14 amino acids. The CDR3 is CASSAQGDIPPQHF. CDR3 nucleotide sequence: TGTGCCAGCAGCGCCCAGGGGGATATACCGCCCCAGCATTTT.

The rearrangement joins TRBV7-8 to TRBJ2-7, with D possibly matching TRBD2 (5 bases). V dropped 5 bases and J dropped 6 bases, with 17 bases sitting between them. The CDR3 is 14 amino acids. Germline-derived CDR1 and CDR2 are SGHVS and FQNEAQ. The chain's CDR3 is CASSRVLRGGEQYF. The CDR3 DNA sequence: TGTGCCAGCAGCCGTGTCCTACGGGGTGGCGAGCAGTACTTC.

The rearrangement joins TRBV4-2 to TRBJ2-7, with 7 bases lining up with TRBD2. Unmatched junction bases numbered 15, after V lost 0 bases and J lost 4 bases. Per the germline V gene, CDR1 is LGHNA and CDR2 is YNFKEQ. The CDR3 consists of 18 residues. CDR3 in DNA: TGTGCCAGCAGCCAAGATGGGGTAACTAGCGACTACTGGTACGAGCAGTACTTC. Translation: CASSQDGVTSDYWYEQYF.

This clone has a single count. The chain is built from TRBV7-3 and TRBJ2-2; unclear D gene. Trimming took off 2 bases at V and 0 bases at J, with 4 bases between the two ends. Germline assignment: CDR1 SGHTA and CDR2 FQGTGA. The CDR3 spans 14 residues. CDR3 amino acids: CASSLLANTGELFF. In DNA form, the CDR3 reads TGTGCCAGCAGCTTACTAGCGAACACCGGGGAGCTGTTTTTT. Filled out from reference TRBV7-3 and TRBJ2-2, the complete variable domain reads GAGVSQTPSNKVTEKGKYVELRCDPISGHTALYWYRQSLGQGPEFLIYFQGTGAADDSGLPNDRFFAVRPEGSVSTLKIQRTERGDSAVYLCASSLLANTGELFFGEGSRLTVL.

This rearrangement joins TRBV6-1 to TRBJ2-3; no firm D call. Germline V gene data show CDR1 as MNHNS and CDR2 as SASEGT. The V end lost 5 bases, the J end lost 5 bases, and 8 bases lay between the germline ends. CDR3 size: 12 residues. CDR3 region: CASSPLRDTQYF. DNA for the CDR3: TGTGCCAGCAGTCCACTGCGAGATACGCAGTATTTT.

The table lists this clone with a count of one. V and J are TRBV18 and TRBJ2-1, with a possible D match to TRBD1 (6 bases). The V gene's germline CDR1 is KGHSH and CDR2 LQKENI. The CDR3 consists of 17 residues. V lost 6 bases and J lost 8, with 26 bases in between. CDR3 sequence reads: CASSATSTGLGIDEQFF. CDR3 DNA sequence: TGTGCCAGCTCGGCCACATCCACAGGGTTGGGGATCGATGAGCAGTTCTTC.

The rearrangement links TRBV5-1 to TRBJ2-7; the match to TRBD2 covers 8 bases. The ends lost 9 bases at V and 2 bases at J; junction bases unmatched: 4. CDR3 length equals 12 residues. The germline V gene encodes CDR1 SGHRS and CDR2 YFSETQ. CDR3: CANREGAYEQYF. The DNA of the CDR3 is TGCGCCAATCGGGAGGGAGCCTACGAGCAGTACTTC.

This chain connects TRBV11-2 to TRBJ2-7; 11 bases match TRBD2. Germline V CDR1 and CDR2: SGHAT, FQNNGV. After removal of 5 bases from V and 6 bases from J, the junction contained 6 bases not matched to a gene. This CDR3 has 14 residues. The CDR3: CASSQLAGVAEQYF. CDR3 bases: TGTGCCAGCAGCCAACTAGCGGGAGTTGCCGAGCAGTACTTC.

This chain links TRBV6-5 with TRBJ1-1, with a tentative D call TRBD1 (6 bases). V was pared by 6 bases and J by 5 bases, with 13 bases between. The germline V gene has CDR1 MNHEY and CDR2 SVGAGI. The CDR3 spans 13 residues. CDR3 in amino acids: CASRTGQLTEAFF. The CDR3 DNA follows: TGTGCCAGCAGGACAGGTCAACTTACTGAAGCTTTCTTT.

This sequence joins TRBV6-5 and TRBJ2-7, with D hard to call. The CDR3 consists of 11 residues. Germline-derived CDR1 and CDR2 are MNHEY and SVGAGI. V lost 10 bases, J lost 0 bases, and 7 bases lay in between. The CDR3 DNA follows: TGTGCCACTACCCTCTCCTACGAGCAGTACTTC. Translating it yields CATTLSYEQYF.

The rearrangement uses TRBV7-9 and TRBJ2-2; TRBD1 aligns across 7 bases. There are 15 residues in the CDR3. With V trimmed by 5 bases and J by 2 bases, 5 bases remained unmatched. The germline CDR1 and CDR2 sequences are SEHNR and FQNEAQ (reference sequence). Written as DNA, the CDR3 is TGTGCCAGCAGCCCTAGGGGGCCAAACACCGGGGAGCTGTTTTTT. The encoded protein is CASSPRGPNTGELFF.

This clone showed up just once. CDR3 sequence: CASSLTGGVYNEQFF. The CDR3 bases are TGTGCCAGCAGCTTGACCGGCGGGGTGTACAATGAGCAGTTCTTC. The chain joins TRBV7-3 to TRBJ2-1; D possibly corresponds to TRBD2 (6 bases). Trimming stripped 3 bases from V and 4 bases from J, with 13 bases between. CDR1 is SGHTA and CDR2 is FQGTGA in the germline V gene. The CDR3 has 15 residues.

The gene calls are TRBV6-1 and TRBJ2-3; 7 positions agree with TRBD1. Germline CDR1 is MNHNS and CDR2 is SASEGT. V shed 3 bases and J 4 bases; nucleotides not matched to a gene: 1. The CDR3 length is 13 residues. CDR3 protein: CASSDQGADTQYF. Here the CDR3 DNA reads TGTGCCAGCAGTGACCAGGGGGCAGATACGCAGTATTTT.

The gene calls are TRBV15 and TRBJ2-1; D is unresolved. The CDR3 loop spans 12 amino acids. V lost 0 bases, J lost 8 bases, and 5 bases lay in between. Germline assignment: CDR1 LNHNV and CDR2 YYDKDF (reference sequence). As DNA, the CDR3 is TGTGCCACCAGCAGAGATTGGCATGAGCAGTTCTTC. Its protein is CATSRDWHEQFF.